These 29 T cell receptor beta chains share one sample of origin, sequenced in a study of T-cell memory formation after mild COVID-19. TCRdb recomputed calls from the 5' RACE reads with MiXCR, one row per CDR3 protein. The sample includes roughly 600,000 distinct CDR3 sequences, more than 15% of them seen just once. Sequenced input: PBMCs or a T cell subset sorted from them (not recorded which). The source of these receptors is an adult woman who had mild COVID-19 (a few samples of this study predate the infection). Cell type and time point are not known.

The chain has TRBV12-3 or TRBV12-4 and TRBJ1-2; D ambiguous. The CDR3 covers 18 residues. Trimming took off 5 bases at V and 3 bases at J, with 25 bases between the two ends. Here the CDR3 DNA reads TGTGCCAGCAGTCTCCCCCCCGGGCCTGAAGGAGTATACTATGGCTACACCTTC. Translating gives CASSLPPGPEGVYYGYTF.

This clonotype showed up just a few times. The chain is built from TRBV18 and TRBJ2-3; no firm D call. V dropped 1 base and J dropped 0 bases, with 8 bases sitting between them. The CDR3 has 15 amino acids. CDR1 and CDR2 from the germline V gene are KGHSH and LQKENI. The CDR3 bases are TGTGCCAGCTCACCACTAGGACCAAGCACAGATACGCAGTATTTT. Residues: CASSPLGPSTDTQYF.

The V and J genes are TRBV14 and TRBJ2-7; D unresolved. V shed 2 bases and J shed 2 bases, with 13 bases lying between them. Germline assignment: CDR1 SGHDN and CDR2 FVKESK. This CDR3 contains 15 residues. DNA of the CDR3: TGTGCCAGCAGCCAACTGGTTACAGTTACCTACGAGCAGTACTTC. This sequence encodes CASSQLVTVTYEQYF.

This clonotype has a handful of counts. CDR3 in DNA: TGCGCCAGCAGCCAAGAAACTTCGGGGGGTAGTGGGGCCAACGTCCTGACTTTC. It yields the protein CASSQETSGGSGANVLTF. V is TRBV4-3 and J is TRBJ2-6; 7 bases agree with TRBD2. From germline, CDR1 is LGHNA and CDR2 YSLEER. This CDR3 is 18 amino acids long. V lost 0 bases to trimming and J lost 3 bases; unmatched junction nucleotides: 8.

This clonotype was seen at least ten times. V is TRBV7-2 and J is TRBJ2-4; 10 nucleotides align to TRBD1. The CDR3 is 14 amino acids. The trim removed 5 bases at V and 8 bases at J, leaving 6 bases unmatched. In germline, CDR1 is SGHTA, CDR2 FQGNSA. The CDR3 nucleotides are TGTGCCAGCAGCCTCCGGGACAGGGGAGACATTCAGTACTTC. Translation gives CASSLRDRGDIQYF.

The table lists this clonotype with a few counts. The J gene is TRBJ1-2, the V gene TRBV5-6; D might be TRBD1 (5 bases). The CDR3 runs 14 residues. CDR1 and CDR2 (germline): SGHDT, YYEEEE. Deletions cut 2 bases from V and 7 bases from J, with 15 bases between. CDR3 bases: TGTGCCAGCAGCTTAGTCCGGGGGTGGCGTGGCTACACCTTC. It codes for CASSLVRGWRGYTF.

In its sample, this clonotype was seen a few times. This rearrangement joins TRBV7-9 to TRBJ1-3; D is uncertain. V lost 2 bases, J lost 0 bases, and 14 bases lay in between. CDR1 and CDR2 (germline): SEHNR, FQNEAQ (reference sequence). CDR3 size: 17 residues. The CDR3 loop is CASSLSHVEISGNTIYF. For the CDR3, the DNA is TGTGCCAGCAGCTTATCACATGTCGAAATCTCTGGAAACACCATATATTTT.

The gene calls are TRBV6-6 and TRBJ2-3; 7 nucleotides align to TRBD2. The germline V gene encodes CDR1 MNHNY and CDR2 SVGAGI (reference sequence). The CDR3 is made up of 13 amino acids. Trimming cost V 4 bases and J 5 bases; bases outside gene matches: 3. The CDR3 DNA reads TGTGCCAGCAGTTGGGACTACAAAGATACGCAGTATTTT. It is translated as CASSWDYKDTQYF.

The chain carries TRBV6-6 and TRBJ1-5; TRBD1 matches 8 bases. Unmatched junction bases numbered 10, after V lost 6 bases and J lost 6 bases. The V gene's germline CDR1 is MNHNY and CDR2 SVGAGI (reference sequence). The CDR3 sequence is 15 residues long. CDR3 sequence reads: CASSPRGLDTQPQHF. In nucleotides, the CDR3 is TGTGCCAGCAGCCCCAGGGGGCTCGATACTCAGCCCCAGCATTTT.

In its sample, this clonotype was seen many times. The chain couples TRBV7-8 to TRBJ2-7; 11 nucleotides align to TRBD1. J was trimmed by 1 base and V by 6 bases; bases with no gene match: 11. Germline CDR1 SGHVS, CDR2 FQNEAQ. The CDR3 totals 17 residues. The CDR3 bases are TGTGCCAGCAGTCCAACAACCGGGACAGGGGGTTCCTACGAGCAGTACTTC. It translates to CASSPTTGTGGSYEQYF.

This chain joins TRBV4-3 and TRBJ1-2; D is unresolved. Per germline, CDR1 LGHNA and CDR2 YSLEER. Trimming shortened V by 0 bases and J by 4 bases, and 9 bases separated the two germline ends. CDR3 size: 14 residues. The CDR3 nucleotides are TGCGCCAGCAGCCAAGATACCCAGAGCTATGGCTACACCTTC. The encoded protein is CASSQDTQSYGYTF.

This clonotype was observed a few times. The rearrangement links TRBV7-2 to TRBJ2-2; 7 bases align to TRBD2. CDR3 length: 14 residues. Germline assignment: CDR1 SGHTA and CDR2 FQGNSA. V lost 3 bases and J lost 5; bases outside the gene matches: 3. CDR3 sequence (DNA): TGTGCCAGCAGCTTGACTAGCCGGACCGGGGAGCTGTTTTTT. The encoded protein is CASSLTSRTGELFF.

The sample holds a few counts of this clonotype. The rearrangement joins TRBV9 to TRBJ2-7, with TRBD2 matching 9 bases. Germline CDR1 reads SGDLS; CDR2 reads YYNGEE. The CDR3 sequence is 14 residues long. The junction had 9 bases not matched to a gene; V was cut back by 4 bases and J by 7 bases. CDR3 in amino acids: CASSLQGLAGEQYF. The DNA for the CDR3 is TGTGCCAGCAGCCTACAGGGGCTAGCGGGGGAGCAGTACTTC.

The V and J genes are TRBV5-6 and TRBJ2-5, with TRBD1 as a possible D gene (8 bases). This CDR3 contains 14 residues. V was clipped by 4 bases and J by 4 bases, with 14 bases between them. Germline V gene lookup returns CDR1 SGHDT and CDR2 YYEEEE. The CDR3, as DNA: TGTGCCAGCAGCCCGACAGGGGAGGGAGAGACCCAGTACTTC. It encodes CASSPTGEGETQYF.

V usage is TRBV19 and J usage is TRBJ2-7; no definite D call. Germline CDR1 and CDR2: LNHDA and SQIVND (reference sequence). CDR3 length equals 11 residues. V was trimmed by 5 bases and J by 3 bases, leaving 5 bases between them. Here the CDR3 reads CASSDGYEQYF. The CDR3 DNA follows: TGTGCCAGTAGTGACGGCTACGAGCAGTACTTC.

This clonotype was observed a handful of times. The chain uses TRBV7-9 and TRBJ2-1, with 11 nucleotides matching TRBD1. Unmatched junction bases numbered 12, after V lost 6 bases and J lost 8 bases. The germline CDR1 and CDR2 sequences are SEHNR and FQNEAQ (reference sequence). The CDR3 is made up of 16 amino acids. CDR3 region: CASSLGGTGGMYEQFF. For the CDR3, the DNA is TGTGCCAGCAGTCTAGGGGGGACAGGGGGTATGTATGAGCAGTTCTTC. Based on the CDR3 plus reference TRBV7-9 and TRBJ2-1, the full variable domain is DTGVSQNPRHKITKRGQNVTFRCDPISEHNRLYWYRQTLGQGPEFLTYFQNEAQLEKSRLLSDRFSAERPKGSFSTLEIQRTEQGDSAMYLCASSLGGTGGMYEQFFGPGTRLTVL.

The chain carries TRBV19 and TRBJ2-5, with D perhaps TRBD1 (7 bases). The CDR3 consists of 15 residues. V was shortened by 1 base and J by 5 bases, with 14 bases between the two germline ends. The germline V gene encodes CDR1 LNHDA and CDR2 SQIVND (reference sequence). CDR3: CASSIGQGGGETQYF. CDR3 bases: TGTGCCAGTAGTATAGGCCAGGGGGGTGGCGAGACCCAGTACTTC.

The gene calls are TRBV5-4 and TRBJ2-2; TRBD1 matches 10 bases. V lost 10 bases, J lost 4 bases, and 13 bases stayed unmatched. Germline V CDR1 and CDR2: SGHNT, YYREEE (reference sequence). The CDR3 extends over 16 amino acids. The CDR3 DNA reads as TGTGCCGGTGGGACAGGGGATTGGTATAGCACCGGGGAGCTGTTTTTT. Amino acids: CAGGTGDWYSTGELFF.

This clonotype appeared many times. V and J are TRBV12-3 or TRBV12-4 and TRBJ1-5; 8 positions agree with TRBD1. The CDR3 is 12 residues long. V was clipped by 6 bases and J by 7 bases; unmatched bases: 2. The CDR3 sequence is CASRTGDQPQHF. CDR3 bases: TGTGCCAGCAGGACAGGGGACCAGCCCCAGCATTTT.

CDR3 nucleotides: TGTGCCAGCAGAGAAACCGGGACAGATAATTCACCCCTCCACTTT. It encodes CASRETGTDNSPLHF. The chain couples TRBV2 to TRBJ1-6; TRBD1 matches at 7 bases. Trimming cost V 6 bases and J 5 bases; bases outside gene matches: 7. Per germline, CDR1 SNHLY and CDR2 FYNNEI. This CDR3 is 15 amino acids long.

This clonotype has a handful of counts. This chain joins TRBV20-1 and TRBJ1-1; D gene ambiguous. Trimming shortened V by 5 bases and J by 2 bases, and 18 bases separated the two germline ends. Per germline, CDR1 DFQATT and CDR2 SNEGSKA (reference sequence). The CDR3 is 15 residues long. The CDR3 DNA follows: TGCAGTGCTCGAGCATTCAAAAAGCTAAACACTGAAGCTTTCTTT. Its translation is CSARAFKKLNTEAFF.

This chain joins TRBV6-2 or TRBV6-3 and TRBJ2-7; 11 nucleotides align to TRBD2. The CDR3 is 16 amino acids. CDR1 is MNHEY, CDR2 SVGEGT, per germline. Trimming took 5 bases from V and 1 from J; bases not matched to a gene: 7. This CDR3 is CASSTPRTSGSYEQYF. The DNA of the CDR3 is TGTGCCAGCAGTACCCCCCGGACTAGCGGGTCCTACGAGCAGTACTTC.

The chain joins TRBV4-1 to TRBJ2-1; D call uncertain. Germline assignment: CDR1 MGHRA and CDR2 YSYEKL. V was clipped by 3 bases and J by 7 bases, with 13 bases between them. This CDR3 is built from 14 residues. The CDR3 DNA is TGCGCCAGCAGCCATACCGTTCAATTGAATGAGCAGTTCTTC. Translated, it gives CASSHTVQLNEQFF.

This clonotype was observed a single time. The chain combines TRBV6-1 with TRBJ1-1; 11 positions agree with TRBD1. After removal of 4 bases from V and 8 bases from J, the junction contained 6 bases not matched to a gene. This CDR3 is 14 amino acids long. Germline V gene sequence: CDR1 MNHNS, CDR2 SASEGT. The CDR3 DNA sequence: TGTGCCAGCAGTGTACCGGGACAGGGGGGGGAAGCTTTCTTT. This translates into CASSVPGQGGEAFF.

The rearrangement joins TRBV4-3 to TRBJ2-7; D possibly matches TRBD1 or TRBD2 (5 bases each). CDR1 and CDR2 (germline): LGHNA, YSLEER. The CDR3 has 20 residues. V was clipped by 1 base and J by 7 bases, with 32 bases between them. Here the CDR3 DNA reads TGCGCCAGCAGCCAAGTCTTAAGTTGGGGTGGGACGGAGGCAGTGGTAGAGCAGTACTTC. Amino acids: CASSQVLSWGGTEAVVEQYF.

The V call is TRBV9, the J call TRBJ2-3; TRBD2 agrees at 7 bases. Germline V lookup: CDR1 SGDLS, CDR2 YYNGEE. This CDR3 comprises 16 residues. Trimming removed 0 bases from V and 4 bases from J; junction bases left unmatched: 8. The CDR3 sequence: CASSVETSVPPDTQYF. CDR3 nucleotide sequence: TGTGCCAGCAGCGTAGAAACTAGCGTGCCCCCAGATACGCAGTATTTT.

This clonotype was detected once. The CDR3 sequence: CASSVDSQANTEAFF. The CDR3 DNA sequence: TGTGCCAGCAGCGTAGATAGTCAGGCGAACACTGAAGCTTTCTTT. The chain is built from TRBV9 and TRBJ1-1; D is uncertain. Per the germline V gene, CDR1 is SGDLS and CDR2 is YYNGEE. Trimming left V 0 bases short and J 1 base short, with 10 bases between. This CDR3 has 15 amino acids.

This clonotype has only a few counts. The chain combines TRBV20-1 with TRBJ2-1; D is perhaps TRBD2 (5 bases). This CDR3 is 13 amino acids long. The V end lost 4 bases, the J end lost 9 bases, and 16 bases lay between the germline ends. CDR1 is DFQATT and CDR2 is SNEGSKA in the germline V gene (reference sequence). DNA of the CDR3: TGCAGTGCTACTGAGATCAATCGGGGTGAGCAGTTCTTC. Translating gives CSATEINRGEQFF.

This clonotype was seen a handful of times. V gene TRBV30 combines with J gene TRBJ2-7; 8 bases line up with TRBD1. Germline V CDR1 and CDR2: GTSNPN, SVGIG (reference sequence). V was clipped by 0 bases and J by 3 bases; unmatched bases: 13. This CDR3 contains 17 residues. For the CDR3, the DNA is TGTGCCTGGAGTGTAGGGCCGCTGCACAGGGGGTTCTACGAGCAGTACTTC. Protein: CAWSVGPLHRGFYEQYF.